This TCR beta chain was captured in a study of beta chain features in type 1 diabetes. Across the study: Sorted cells examined across all samples numbered roughly 99,000,000.

Cells sorted by CD45RO/CCR7/CD25/CD127/CD95/CD27 comprised CD4+ naive, central memory, regulatory and stem cell-like memory cells. The whole isolated RNA underwent reverse transcription, so sequencing captured expressed TCRB transcripts. Assay used: immunoSEQ multiplex PCR; TCRdb lists only in-frame clones, some missing. Among 550,000 to 850,000 clones, roughly an eighth were seen once, and the ten largest hold 0.02% to 0.025%. Germline V gene sequence: CDR1 SGHNT, CDR2 YYREEE (reference sequence). V was cut by 4 bases and J by 2 bases, with 10 bases left in between. This CDR3 contains 14 residues. Broader study findings: When VDJ junctions were examined, type 1 diabetes patients showed fewer insertions and more deletions. Type 1 diabetes patients showed a moderate but significant shortening of TCRB CDR3s in all four CD4+ subsets.

As for this clone: Its target is unknown.

The rearrangement links TRBV5-4 to TRBJ1-3; TRBD1 might be the D (6 bases). What was sequenced was naive CD4+ T cells from blood. This TCR was recovered from a man between 18 and 35 years old with type 1 diabetes. Written as DNA, the CDR3 is TGTGCCAGCAGCCTGGGGGGCCCTGGAAACACCATATATTTT. It is translated as CASSLGGPGNTIYF. The full variable domain, its missing parts supplied by reference TRBV5-4 and TRBJ1-3, is ETGVTQSPTHLIKTRGQQVTLRCSSQSGHNTVSWYQQALGQGPQFIFQYYREEENGRGNFPPRFSGLQFPNYSSELNVNALELDDSALYLCASSLGGPGNTIYFGEGSWLTVV.